This TCR beta chain was retrieved from a study of T cells in Graves' hyperthyroidism and ophthalmopathy. Regions amplified from RNA transcripts were the TCR beta CDR3 regions. With the HTBI primer set, the TCR CDR3 went through a first round of RT-PCR. Via MiXCR, TCRdb re-called the multiplex PCR reads, giving one row per CDR3 protein. In the table there are some 490,000 distinct CDR3 sequences, around a fifth of which are singletons. This clonotype was seen a handful of times. The TCR sequence derives from a woman in her seventies with Graves' ophthalmopathy. Sequenced input: blood.

The CDR3 protein is CAWSFHGTGNSPLHF. In nucleotides, the CDR3 is TGTGCCTGGAGTTTCCATGGTACAGGGAATTCACCCCTCCACTTT. The chain is built from TRBV30 and TRBJ1-6, with D possibly TRBD1 on 6 matching bases. Trimming took 2 bases from V and 7 from J, leaving 15 bases between them. The CDR3 has 15 amino acids. Germline assignment: CDR1 GTSNPN and CDR2 SVGIG (reference sequence).